This T cell receptor beta chain was profiled in a study of CD8+ T cells in alopecia areata. Overall study findings and caveats: During tofacitinib treatment, many expanded lesional clones remained in scalp and blood. It was lesional scalp, especially alopecia totalis/universalis, that showed higher clonality than normal scalp. Scalp clonality and expanded CD8+ clones among the top 100 fell significantly with tofacitinib.

Of note for this clone: Its antigen remains unknown.

The CDR3 consists of 16 residues. Trimming cost V 4 bases and J 2 bases, with 18 bases left between them. Looked up from germline, CDR1 is LGHNA and CDR2 is YNFKEQ. Specified treatment: oral pan-JAK inhibitor, 5-10 mg twice daily. RNA, once extracted, was reverse transcribed into cDNA for use as the sequencing template. The table came from immunoSEQ multiplex PCR; TCRdb's copy has only in-frame clones and leaves some out. The sample includes some 150,000 clones, 75% to 85% seen only once; the top ten take roughly 25%. The sequence came from a human donor with alopecia areata. This sequence joins TRBV4-2 and TRBJ2-7; TRBD2 might be the D (6 bases). The source material was CD8+ T cells sorted from blood, sampled at week 4, from a patient treated with tofacitinib. As DNA, the CDR3 is TGTGCCAGCAGCCCGGAAAGGGCGGGGTCTCCCTACGAGCAGTACTTC. Encoded protein: CASSPERAGSPYEQYF.